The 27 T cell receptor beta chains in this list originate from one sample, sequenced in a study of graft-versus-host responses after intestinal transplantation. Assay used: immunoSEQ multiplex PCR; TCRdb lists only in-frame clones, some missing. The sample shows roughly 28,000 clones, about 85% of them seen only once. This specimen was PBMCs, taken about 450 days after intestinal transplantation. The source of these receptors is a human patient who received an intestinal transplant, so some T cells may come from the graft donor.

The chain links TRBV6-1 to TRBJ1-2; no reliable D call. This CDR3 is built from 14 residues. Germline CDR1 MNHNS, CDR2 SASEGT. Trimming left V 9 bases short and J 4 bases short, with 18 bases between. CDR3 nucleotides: TGTGCCAGTACAGAAACACCGGATCTCTATGGCTACACCTTC. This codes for CASTETPDLYGYTF.

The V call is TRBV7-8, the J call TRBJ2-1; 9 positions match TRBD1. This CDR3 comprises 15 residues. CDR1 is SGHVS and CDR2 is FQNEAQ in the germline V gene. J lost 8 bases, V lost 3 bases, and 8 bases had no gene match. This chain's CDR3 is CASSLGTGIADEQFF. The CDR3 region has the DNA TGTGCCAGCAGCTTGGGGACAGGGATCGCGGATGAGCAGTTCTTC.

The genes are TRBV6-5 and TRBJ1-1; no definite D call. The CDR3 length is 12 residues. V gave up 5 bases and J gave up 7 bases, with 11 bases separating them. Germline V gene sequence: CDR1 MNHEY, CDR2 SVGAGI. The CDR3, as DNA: TGTGCCAGCAGTGAAGAAGGACTTGAAGCTTTCTTT. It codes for CASSEEGLEAFF.

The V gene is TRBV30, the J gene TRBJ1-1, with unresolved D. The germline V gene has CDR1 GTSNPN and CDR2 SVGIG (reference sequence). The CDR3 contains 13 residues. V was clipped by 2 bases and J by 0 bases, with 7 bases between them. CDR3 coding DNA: TGTGCCTGGAGTACCCCGATGAACACTGAAGCTTTCTTT. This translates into CAWSTPMNTEAFF.

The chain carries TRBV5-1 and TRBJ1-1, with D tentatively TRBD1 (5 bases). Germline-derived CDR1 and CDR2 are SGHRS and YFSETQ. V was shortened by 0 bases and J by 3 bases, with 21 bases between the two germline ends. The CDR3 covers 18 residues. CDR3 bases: TGCGCCAGCAGCTTGGTTTCCCAGAACCCATTAGGGGACACTGAAGCTTTCTTT. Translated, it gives CASSLVSQNPLGDTEAFF.

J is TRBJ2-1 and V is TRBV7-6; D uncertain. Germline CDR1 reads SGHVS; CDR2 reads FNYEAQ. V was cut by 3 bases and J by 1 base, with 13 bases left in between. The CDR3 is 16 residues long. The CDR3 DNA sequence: TGTGCCAGCAGCTTGCCCCGCCGGCGGTCCTACAATGAGCAGTTCTTC. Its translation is CASSLPRRRSYNEQFF.

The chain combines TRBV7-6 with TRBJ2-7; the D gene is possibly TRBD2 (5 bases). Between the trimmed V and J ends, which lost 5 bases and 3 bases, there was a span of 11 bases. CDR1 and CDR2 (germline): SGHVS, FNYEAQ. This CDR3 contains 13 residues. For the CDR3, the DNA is TGTGCCAGCAGCCTCAGCGGCAACTACGAGCAGTACTTC. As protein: CASSLSGNYEQYF.

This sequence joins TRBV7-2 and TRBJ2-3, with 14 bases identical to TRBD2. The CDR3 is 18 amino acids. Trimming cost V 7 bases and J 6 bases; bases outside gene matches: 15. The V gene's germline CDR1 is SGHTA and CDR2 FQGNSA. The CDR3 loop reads CASILSLGTSGGWDTQYF. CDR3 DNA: TGTGCCAGCATTTTGTCTCTAGGGACTAGCGGGGGCTGGGATACGCAGTATTTT.

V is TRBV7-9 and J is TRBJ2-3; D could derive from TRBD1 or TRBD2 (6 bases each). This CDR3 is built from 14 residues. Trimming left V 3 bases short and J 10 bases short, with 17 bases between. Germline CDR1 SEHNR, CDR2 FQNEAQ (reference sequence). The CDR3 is CASSFPGPGASQYF. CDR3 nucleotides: TGTGCCAGCAGCTTCCCAGGGCCGGGGGCATCGCAGTATTTT.

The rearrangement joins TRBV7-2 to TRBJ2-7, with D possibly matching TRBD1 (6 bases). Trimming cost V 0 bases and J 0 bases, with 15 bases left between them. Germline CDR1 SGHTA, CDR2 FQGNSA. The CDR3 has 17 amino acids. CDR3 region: CASSLAWPRTDSYEQYF. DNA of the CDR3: TGTGCCAGCAGCTTAGCTTGGCCCCGGACAGACTCCTACGAGCAGTACTTC.

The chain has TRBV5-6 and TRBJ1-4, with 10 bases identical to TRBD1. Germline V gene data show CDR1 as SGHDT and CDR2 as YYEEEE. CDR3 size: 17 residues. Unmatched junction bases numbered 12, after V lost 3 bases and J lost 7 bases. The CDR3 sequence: CASSYSRTGGYSEKLFF. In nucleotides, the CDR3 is TGTGCCAGCAGCTACTCCAGGACAGGGGGATATTCTGAAAAACTGTTTTTT.

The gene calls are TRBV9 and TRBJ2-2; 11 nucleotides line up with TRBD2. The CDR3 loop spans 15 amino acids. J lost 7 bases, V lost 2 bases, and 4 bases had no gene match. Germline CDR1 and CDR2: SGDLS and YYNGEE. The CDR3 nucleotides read TGTGCCAGCAGCGTCGGGACTAGCGGTGGCGGGGAGCTGTTTTTT. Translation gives CASSVGTSGGGELFF.

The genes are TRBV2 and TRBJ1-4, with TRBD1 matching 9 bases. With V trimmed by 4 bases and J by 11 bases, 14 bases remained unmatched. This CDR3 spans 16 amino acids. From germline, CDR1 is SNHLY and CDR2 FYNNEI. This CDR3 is CASSGGNWGQGSKLFF. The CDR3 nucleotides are TGTGCCAGCAGTGGGGGGAATTGGGGACAGGGATCGAAACTGTTTTTT.

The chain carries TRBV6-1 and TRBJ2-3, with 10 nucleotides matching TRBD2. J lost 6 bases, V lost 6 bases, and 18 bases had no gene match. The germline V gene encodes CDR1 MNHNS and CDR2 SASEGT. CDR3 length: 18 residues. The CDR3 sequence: CASSERLVAGGRTDTQYF. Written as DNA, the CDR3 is TGTGCCAGCAGCGAACGGTTGGTAGCGGGAGGACGTACGGATACGCAGTATTTT.

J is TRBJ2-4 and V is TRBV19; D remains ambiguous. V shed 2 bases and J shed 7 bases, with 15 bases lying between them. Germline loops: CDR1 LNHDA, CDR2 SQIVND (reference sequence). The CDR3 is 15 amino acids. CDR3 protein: CASSIRKGQWNIQYF. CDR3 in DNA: TGTGCCAGTAGTATAAGAAAGGGTCAATGGAACATTCAGTACTTC.

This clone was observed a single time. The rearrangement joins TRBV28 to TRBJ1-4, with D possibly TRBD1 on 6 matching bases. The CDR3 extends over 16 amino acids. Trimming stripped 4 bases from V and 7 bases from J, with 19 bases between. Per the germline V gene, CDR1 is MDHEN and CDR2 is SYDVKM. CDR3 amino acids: CASSSPTGTSGEKLFF. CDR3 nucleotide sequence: TGTGCCAGCAGTTCCCCAACCGGGACATCGGGTGAAAAACTGTTTTTT.

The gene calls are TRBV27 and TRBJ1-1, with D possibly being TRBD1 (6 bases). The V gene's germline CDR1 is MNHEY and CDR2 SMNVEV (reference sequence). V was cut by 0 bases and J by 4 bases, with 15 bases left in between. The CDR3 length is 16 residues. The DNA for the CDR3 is TGTGCCAGCAGTTTATCTCCGCGGGGGGCGAGCACTGAAGCTTTCTTT. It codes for CASSLSPRGASTEAFF.

The CDR3 loop reads CASTDSYEQYF. CDR3 nucleotides: TGTGCCAGCACGGACTCGTACGAGCAGTACTTC. The rearrangement uses TRBV6-5 and TRBJ2-7, with D perhaps TRBD2 (5 bases). The CDR3 spans 11 residues. Germline V gene lookup returns CDR1 MNHEY and CDR2 SVGAGI. Trimming removed 7 bases at V and 4 bases at J, with 8 bases between.

The CDR3 coding sequence is TGTGCCAGCAGCATCGGACTAGCGGGAGGTTTGGCTACGCAGTATTTT. Translated: CASSIGLAGGLATQYF. The chain carries TRBV9 and TRBJ2-3, with 14 bases fitting TRBD2. Trimming cost V 4 bases and J 8 bases; bases outside gene matches: 9. CDR1 is SGDLS, CDR2 YYNGEE, per germline. The CDR3 runs to 16 residues.

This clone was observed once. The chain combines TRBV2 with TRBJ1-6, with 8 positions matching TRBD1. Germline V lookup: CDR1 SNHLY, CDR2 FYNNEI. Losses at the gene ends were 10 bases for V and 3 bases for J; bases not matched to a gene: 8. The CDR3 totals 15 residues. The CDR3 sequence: CATQRQGLYNSPLHF. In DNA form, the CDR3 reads TGTGCCACCCAAAGACAGGGGCTCTATAATTCACCCCTCCACTTT.

CDR3 residues: CASSGAGTRTNEKLFF. For the CDR3, the DNA is TGTGCCAGTAGTGGCGCAGGGACGAGAACTAATGAAAAACTGTTTTTT. The chain employs TRBV19 and TRBJ1-4, with D possibly matching TRBD1 (5 bases). This CDR3 is 16 amino acids long. The V end was cut by 5 bases, the J end by 1 base, with 14 bases between. CDR1 is LNHDA, CDR2 SQIVND, per germline (reference sequence). The full variable domain, completed using reference TRBV19 and TRBJ1-4, is DGGITQSPKYLFRKEGQNVTLSCEQNLNHDAMYWYRQDPGQGLRLIYYSQIVNDFQKGDIAEGYSVSREKKESFPLTVTSAQKNPTAFYLCASSGAGTRTNEKLFFGSGTQLSVL.

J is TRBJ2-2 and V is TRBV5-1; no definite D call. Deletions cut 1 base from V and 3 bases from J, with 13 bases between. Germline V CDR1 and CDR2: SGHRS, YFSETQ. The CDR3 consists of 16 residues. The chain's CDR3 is CASSLSLLSHTGELFF. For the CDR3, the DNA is TGCGCCAGCAGCTTGAGCCTCCTCTCCCACACCGGGGAGCTGTTTTTT.

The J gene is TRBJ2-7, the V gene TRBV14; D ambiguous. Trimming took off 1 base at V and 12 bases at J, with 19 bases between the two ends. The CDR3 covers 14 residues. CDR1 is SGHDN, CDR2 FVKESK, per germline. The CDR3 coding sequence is TGTGCCAGCAGCCAAGGAACCACTGTAGGTGTGAGGTACTTC. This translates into CASSQGTTVGVRYF.

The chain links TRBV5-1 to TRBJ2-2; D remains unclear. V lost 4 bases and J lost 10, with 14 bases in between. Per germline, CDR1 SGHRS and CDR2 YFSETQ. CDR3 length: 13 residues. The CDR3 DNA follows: TGCGCCAGCAGCACAATCACGGGTCAGGAGCTGTTTTTT. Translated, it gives CASSTITGQELFF.

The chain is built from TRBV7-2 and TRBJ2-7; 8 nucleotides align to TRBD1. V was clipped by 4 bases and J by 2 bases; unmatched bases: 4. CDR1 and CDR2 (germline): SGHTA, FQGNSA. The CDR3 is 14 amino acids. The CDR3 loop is CASSSRQGPYEQYF. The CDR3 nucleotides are TGTGCCAGCAGCTCCAGACAGGGGCCCTACGAGCAGTACTTC.

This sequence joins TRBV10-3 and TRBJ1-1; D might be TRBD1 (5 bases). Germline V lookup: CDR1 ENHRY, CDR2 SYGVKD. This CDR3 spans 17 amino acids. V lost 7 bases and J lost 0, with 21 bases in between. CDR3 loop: CAIKVGLNRSMNTEAFF. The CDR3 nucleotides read TGTGCCATCAAGGTGGGACTTAACAGGAGCATGAACACTGAAGCTTTCTTT.

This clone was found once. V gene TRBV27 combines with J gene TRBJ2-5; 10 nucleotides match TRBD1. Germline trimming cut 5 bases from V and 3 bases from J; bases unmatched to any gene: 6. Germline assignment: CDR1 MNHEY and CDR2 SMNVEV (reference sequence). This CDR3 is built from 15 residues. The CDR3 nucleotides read TGTGCCAGCAGTCCCCGGGACAGGGGAGAAGAGACCCAGTACTTC. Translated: CASSPRDRGEETQYF.